The rows below give T cell receptor beta chains drawn from one sample of a study of OX40 agonist ivuxolimab in advanced cancers. Sequenced by immunoSEQ multiplex PCR; TCRdb stores in-frame clones only, minus some. The table lists more than 65,000 clones, around 90% of them singletons. This sample comprised CD4+ or CD8+ T cells sorted from blood, obtained in a trial of the OX40 agonist ivuxolimab. The origin of the receptors is an adult with an advanced solid tumor such as melanoma, head and neck, liver or kidney cancer. CDR3s include the opening cysteine and the closing phenylalanine or tryptophan.

j_call: TRBJ2-7; v_call: TRBV15; cdr3_aa: CATSRGPSGRGREQYF
j_call: TRBJ1-6; v_call: TRBV6-1; cdr3_aa: CASSEAAVFNSPLHF
j_call: TRBJ1-1; v_call: TRBV7-9; cdr3_aa: CASSFGAGVNTEAFF
j_call: TRBJ2-5; v_call: TRBV11-3; cdr3_aa: CASSFTFQETQYF
j_call: TRBJ1-2; v_call: TRBV30; cdr3_aa: CAWSVVGGRSVGGYTF
j_call: TRBJ2-1; v_call: TRBV10-1; cdr3_aa: CASRSAAGREYNEQFF
j_call: TRBJ1-4; v_call: TRBV7-9; cdr3_aa: CASSPPRAAGSEKLFF
j_call: TRBJ1-1; v_call: TRBV28; cdr3_aa: CASSSGTASNTEAFF
j_call: TRBJ2-7; v_call: TRBV6-5; cdr3_aa: CASSYEATPSSYEQYF
j_call: TRBJ2-3; v_call: TRBV5-3; cdr3_aa: CARSSVHRGTTDTQYF
j_call: TRBJ2-7; v_call: TRBV14; cdr3_aa: CASSQGKRVEEQYF
j_call: TRBJ1-2; v_call: TRBV6-6; cdr3_aa: CASSYPNAGGNYGYTF
j_call: TRBJ1-1; v_call: TRBV10-2; cdr3_aa: CASSWTGAGDEAFF
j_call: TRBJ1-3; v_call: TRBV2; cdr3_aa: CASSDGGQGGDGNTIYF
j_call: TRBJ2-1; v_call: TRBV11-3; cdr3_aa: CASSLARKGNEQFF
j_call: TRBJ1-5; v_call: TRBV7-8; cdr3_aa: CASSLDRNSNQPQHF
j_call: TRBJ2-1; v_call: TRBV7-8; cdr3_aa: CASSFGTGPNNEQFF
j_call: TRBJ1-2; v_call: TRBV2; cdr3_aa: CASSEDLIYTF
j_call: TRBJ1-2; v_call: TRBV7-9; cdr3_aa: CASSLDWVGRTFNYGYTF
j_call: TRBJ1-4; v_call: TRBV9; cdr3_aa: CASSVGQGKDEKLFF